This TCR beta chain stems from a study of blood T cell repertoires in COVID-19. Study context: Sites in the United States, Italy and Spain provided acute and convalescent COVID-19 samples. Nucleic acid was either cDNA or gDNA, and it came from T cells, B-cell-depleted T cells, or PBMCs.

The authors' processing: By means of reference gene primer amplification, nucleated cell counts were estimated. TCRdb keeps only in-frame clones here, not all; method: immunoSEQ multiplex PCR. V and J calls and clone size are given by that table; D and trimming were obtained from the DNA. The table lists just over 300,000 clones, 90% of them singletons. V was cut by 2 bases and J by 6 bases, with 14 bases left in between. From germline, CDR1 is SGHRS and CDR2 YFSETQ. The CDR3 is 15 amino acids. In its sample, this clone was seen once. Clinical history as reported by participants underpinned cohort assignment.

This clonotype was sampled from a woman aged 18-29 years with acute COVID-19. V usage is TRBV5-1 and J usage is TRBJ2-2, with D possibly TRBD2 on 5 matching bases. Source material: PBMCs or T cells enriched from blood (not recorded which). CDR3 nucleotide sequence: TGCGCCAGCAGCTTAGACTATACCGGGGCCGGGGAGCTGTTTTTT. Translation: CASSLDYTGAGELFF.